This TCR beta chain was observed in a study of CD8 T cells in ankylosing spondylitis. TCRdb re-called the 5' RACE reads through MiXCR, storing one row per CDR3 protein. This sample has about 220,000 distinct CDR3 sequences, with approximately 7.3% found just once. There are many counts of this clonotype. Its target is not known. Study-level results: Apparently characteristic of ankylosing spondylitis blood was a TCR beta motif (eight highly homologous variants). Previous work reported some of these motif variants in the synovial fluid and blood of reactive arthritis. Matched ankylosing spondylitis synovial fluid reportedly contained a significantly enriched population of disease-linked clones. Clones linked to disease, bearing a CD8+ phenotype, were relatively rare in peripheral blood.

V lost 0 bases to trimming and J lost 5 bases, with 17 bases between them. The CDR3 covers 16 residues. The germline CDR1 and CDR2 sequences are LGHNA and YSLEER. This chain links TRBV4-3 with TRBJ2-7; TRBD2 is a possible D gene (5 bases). Sequenced sample: blood, either unsorted or a sorted T cell fraction (not recorded which). The receptor was derived from a male donor with ankylosing spondylitis. CDR3 DNA: TGCGCCAGCAGCCAAGATCTCCCTAGCTCCTACGACGAGCAGTACTTC. Its protein product is CASSQDLPSSYDEQYF.